Presented here are 24 T cell receptor beta chains from one specimen sequenced in a study of T cell responses to AZD1222 COVID-19 vaccine. Only in-frame clones appear in the TCRdb table, and some are missing; sequencing was by immunoSEQ multiplex PCR. The sample gives approximately 160,000 clones, 87% of which show up once; approximately 2.5% is in the top ten. The material sequenced was peripheral blood, taken on day 0 of AZD1222 vaccination. The receptors here all came from an adult in good health.

The rearrangement links TRBV19 to TRBJ1-2; 10 bases line up with TRBD1. This CDR3 region has 15 residues. The germline gives CDR1 LNHDA, CDR2 SQIVND (reference sequence). The J segment lost 8 bases and the V segment lost 5 bases, leaving 11 bases of the junction unmatched. The CDR3 bases are TGTGCCAGTAGTCCCTCAGGACAGGGGGTAAGCGGCTACACCTTC. It yields the protein CASSPSGQGVSGYTF.

The chain links TRBV21-1 to TRBJ1-6. TRBV21-1 is assigned pseudogene status. CDR3 length equals 11 residues. CDR3 DNA: TGTGCCAGCAGCCCTCCGAGGCCCCTCCACTTT. It yields the protein CASSPPRPLHF.

This chain uses TRBV6-5 with TRBJ2-7; TRBD1 is a possible D gene (6 bases). CDR1 is MNHEY, CDR2 SVGAGI, per germline. V was trimmed by 8 bases and J by 3 bases, leaving 17 bases between them. The CDR3 is 14 residues long. Here the CDR3 DNA reads TGTGCCAGCTCGGAACCGGGCAGGGGCTACGAGCAGTACTTC. This translates into CASSEPGRGYEQYF.

The sample holds one count of this clone. The chain combines TRBV19 with TRBJ1-1; D might be TRBD1 (5 bases). Trimming took 6 bases from V and 1 from J, leaving 24 bases between them. Germline assignment: CDR1 LNHDA and CDR2 SQIVND (reference sequence). CDR3 length: 18 amino acids. Here the CDR3 DNA reads TGTGCCAGTAGCCCCCGGCAAGGTTTCAACAGGCCGAACACTGAAGCTTTCTTT. Translation gives CASSPRQGFNRPNTEAFF.

This chain joins TRBV5-1 and TRBJ1-1; maybe TRBD1 (6 bases). Germline CDR1 is SGHRS and CDR2 is YFSETQ. Trimming pared 5 bases from V and 1 base from J, leaving 15 bases between. This CDR3 contains 15 residues. The CDR3 sequence: CASRGEGTPNTEAFF. CDR3 coding DNA: TGCGCCAGCAGGGGGGAGGGGACACCGAACACTGAAGCTTTCTTT. The full variable domain, with the rest looked up from reference TRBV5-1 and TRBJ1-1, is KAGVTQTPRYLIKTRGQQVTLSCSPISGHRSVSWYQQTPGQGLQFLFEYFSETQRNKGNFPGRFSGRQFSNSRSEMNVSTLELGDSALYLCASRGEGTPNTEAFFGQGTRLTVV.

CDR3 sequence: CATSQGGSSYEQYF. As DNA, the CDR3 is TGTGCCACCAGTCAGGGGGGCTCCTCCTACGAGCAGTACTTC. The chain has TRBV24-1 and TRBJ2-7; maybe TRBD1 (7 bases). Trimming left V 6 bases short and J 0 bases short, with 11 bases between. The CDR3 has 14 amino acids. In germline, CDR1 is KGHDR, CDR2 SFDVKD.

The chain joins TRBV2 to TRBJ2-3; perhaps TRBD1 as D (6 bases). V dropped 4 bases and J dropped 6 bases, with 8 bases sitting between them. CDR3 length equals 12 residues. Germline V gene data show CDR1 as SNHLY and CDR2 as FYNNEI. The CDR3 nucleotides read TGTGCCAGCAGTGCAGGGGTGGATACGCAGTATTTT. Amino acids: CASSAGVDTQYF.

The chain uses TRBV30 and TRBJ1-1; tentatively, D is TRBD1 (5 bases). The CDR3 length is 14 residues. Germline assignment: CDR1 GTSNPN and CDR2 SVGIG (reference sequence). V lost 0 bases, J lost 4 bases, and 12 bases lay in between. The CDR3 region is CAWSVLPGLTEAFF. The CDR3 bases are TGTGCCTGGAGTGTACTCCCAGGGCTCACTGAAGCTTTCTTT.

CDR3 sequence reads: CASSLAVGMNTEAFF. The CDR3 coding sequence is TGTGCCAGCAGTTTAGCAGTGGGAATGAACACTGAAGCTTTCTTT. The V and J genes are TRBV27 and TRBJ1-1; D remains ambiguous. The CDR3 is 15 amino acids. In germline, CDR1 is MNHEY, CDR2 SMNVEV (reference sequence). V was pared by 2 bases and J by 0 bases, with 10 bases between.

The chain carries TRBV27 and TRBJ1-4; 7 nucleotides align to TRBD1. The V segment lost 0 bases and the J segment 2 bases; nucleotides outside the gene matches: 15. The CDR3 runs to 20 residues. Germline CDR1 and CDR2: MNHEY and SMNVEV (reference sequence). The CDR3 is CASSLSGGAGGRWTNEKLFF. The CDR3 nucleotides are TGTGCCAGCAGTTTATCGGGGGGGGCAGGGGGTAGGTGGACTAATGAAAAACTGTTTTTT.

The chain couples TRBV6-5 to TRBJ1-2, with 7 bases that match TRBD1. The V and J ends lost 5 bases and 14 bases, in that order; junction bases with no gene match: 14. The CDR3 runs to 13 residues. CDR1 and CDR2 from the germline V gene are MNHEY and SVGAGI. Here the CDR3 DNA reads TGTGCCAGCAGTCTACCATCTAACGGACAGGAGACCTTC. This sequence encodes CASSLPSNGQETF.

This clone came up once. The CDR3, as DNA: TGTGCCAGCAGCCTTAGCGGGCCTAGCACAGATACGCAGTATTTT. This gives the protein CASSLSGPSTDTQYF. V is TRBV7-9 and J is TRBJ2-3, with 7 bases aligning to TRBD2. Looked up from germline, CDR1 is SEHNR and CDR2 is FQNEAQ (reference sequence). V shed 5 bases, J shed 0 bases, and the junction held 5 bases outside the gene matches. The CDR3 is made up of 15 amino acids. The full variable domain, its missing parts supplied by reference TRBV7-9 and TRBJ2-3, is DTGVSQNPRHKITKRGQNVTFRCDPISEHNRLYWYRQTLGQGPEFLTYFQNEAQLEKSRLLSDRFSAERPKGSFSTLEIQRTEQGDSAMYLCASSLSGPSTDTQYFGPGTRLTVL.

V is TRBV29-1 and J is TRBJ2-1, with a weak D call TRBD1 (5 bases). Germline CDR1 is SQVTM and CDR2 is ANQGSEA. Trimming stripped 6 bases from V and 8 bases from J, with 8 bases between. The CDR3 runs to 10 residues. CDR3 coding DNA: TGCAGCGTCGACAGCCATGAGCAGTTCTTC. It encodes CSVDSHEQFF.

The chain has TRBV24-1 and TRBJ2-3, with 10 bases lining up with TRBD1. The length of the CDR3 is 18 residues. The ends lost 3 bases at V and 6 bases at J; junction bases unmatched: 14. Germline CDR1 KGHDR, CDR2 SFDVKD. CDR3 bases: TGTGCCACCAGTGATAGCTCCGGAGGGACAGGGGCGCTTGATACGCAGTATTTT. Amino acids: CATSDSSGGTGALDTQYF.

The rearrangement links TRBV18 to TRBJ1-3; TRBD1 agrees at 7 bases. With 4 bases clipped from V and 16 bases from J, the junction kept 13 bases outside the gene matches. Germline V gene lookup returns CDR1 KGHSH and CDR2 LQKENI. CDR3 length: 13 amino acids. Written as DNA, the CDR3 is TGTGCCAGCTCACAGGGACAGCCCATTGCGGTCTATTTT. Translating gives CASSQGQPIAVYF.

The rearrangement uses TRBV6-5 and TRBJ1-1; a weak D match, TRBD1 (5 bases). Germline V lookup: CDR1 MNHEY, CDR2 SVGAGI. V lost 0 bases and J 2 bases, leaving 10 bases between the germline ends. The CDR3 is 15 residues long. The CDR3 loop reads CASSYSTAQNTEAFF. CDR3 in DNA: TGTGCCAGCAGTTACTCGACAGCCCAAAACACTGAAGCTTTCTTT.

The CDR3 sequence is CASSPPTGTGPAHEAFF. For the CDR3, the DNA is TGTGCCAGCAGCCCCCCGACCGGGACAGGGCCCGCACATGAAGCTTTCTTT. V usage is TRBV9 and J usage is TRBJ1-1, with 9 nucleotides matching TRBD1. CDR3 length: 17 residues. Germline V gene sequence: CDR1 SGDLS, CDR2 YYNGEE. Trimming cost V 4 bases and J 7 bases; bases outside gene matches: 17.

The J gene is TRBJ2-1, the V gene TRBV27; tentatively, D is TRBD1 or TRBD2 (5 bases each). Between the trimmed V and J ends, which lost 6 bases and 8 bases, there was a span of 17 bases. The CDR3 spans 14 residues. CDR1 is MNHEY, CDR2 SMNVEV, per germline (reference sequence). The CDR3, as DNA: TGTGCCAGCAGGGGGACCTCAAGGTGGTATGAGCAGTTCTTC. This encodes CASRGTSRWYEQFF.

The chain is built from TRBV7-6 and TRBJ2-3, with 9 bases that match TRBD1. The CDR3 extends over 15 amino acids. CDR1 SGHVS and CDR2 FNYEAQ come from the germline V gene. Trimming at V came to 5 bases and at J to 2 bases, leaving 5 bases not matched to a gene. The chain's CDR3 is CASSTGQGFTDTQYF. Written as DNA, the CDR3 is TGTGCCAGCAGCACGGGACAGGGCTTCACAGATACGCAGTATTTT.

The chain employs TRBV19 and TRBJ1-5; D not resolved. V lost 5 bases and J 3 bases, leaving 11 bases between the germline ends. The germline V gene encodes CDR1 LNHDA and CDR2 SQIVND (reference sequence). The CDR3 runs 14 residues. The DNA for the CDR3 is TGTGCCAGTAGTGGGTACAGATTCAATCAGCCCCAGCATTTT. Translating gives CASSGYRFNQPQHF.

This clone was detected only a few times. This chain uses TRBV6-6 with TRBJ2-7; D perhaps matches TRBD2 (5 bases). V lost 7 bases and J lost 0, with 13 bases in between. The germline CDR1 and CDR2 sequences are MNHNY and SVGAGI (reference sequence). This CDR3 is 14 amino acids long. The CDR3 loop reads CASTSGGVSYEQYF. CDR3 bases: TGTGCCAGCACCTCCGGAGGTGTCTCCTACGAGCAGTACTTC.

The V and J genes are TRBV29-1 and TRBJ1-4; D gene uncertain. The CDR3 runs 14 residues. V was trimmed by 1 base and J by 7 bases, leaving 13 bases between them. Germline CDR1 and CDR2: SQVTM and ANQGSEA. The DNA for the CDR3 is TGCAGCGTTGAAGCCGGAGGCGCCGGTGAAAAACTGTTTTTT. This sequence encodes CSVEAGGAGEKLFF.

The rearrangement joins TRBV18 to TRBJ2-7, with 9 bases lining up with TRBD2. The CDR3 length is 15 residues. V lost 3 bases and J lost 1; bases outside the gene matches: 4. Germline V gene lookup returns CDR1 KGHSH and CDR2 LQKENI. The CDR3 DNA reads TGTGCCAGCTCACCTGGTCTAGCGGGGTCCTACGAGCAGTACTTC. Encoded protein: CASSPGLAGSYEQYF.

The chain uses TRBV12-3 or TRBV12-4 and TRBJ1-3, with unresolved D. V was cut by 6 bases and J by 0 bases, with 3 bases left in between. The CDR3 length is 12 residues. The CDR3 region has the DNA TGTGCCAGCAGGCTCTCTGGAAACACCATATATTTT. This translates into CASRLSGNTIYF.